The 14 T cell receptor beta chains reported below all come from one sample, sequenced in a study of T cell changes during pregnancy in multiple sclerosis. TCRdb keeps only in-frame clones here, not all; method: immunoSEQ multiplex PCR. The sample holds about 80,000 clones, roughly 94% seen once. Sequenced here: peripheral blood, sampled before pregnancy. The source of these receptors is a female donor with multiple sclerosis, enrolled in a pregnancy study.

This clone appeared once. This chain uses TRBV9 with TRBJ2-2; 7 nucleotides align to TRBD1. V was clipped by 3 bases and J by 1 base; unmatched bases: 3. This CDR3 spans 15 amino acids. Germline V CDR1 and CDR2: SGDLS, YYNGEE. CDR3 in DNA: TGTGCCAGCAGCGCGGGACAGCAGAACACCGGGGAGCTGTTTTTT. Amino acid sequence: CASSAGQQNTGELFF. Full variable domain (rest looked up from reference TRBV9 and TRBJ2-2): DSGVTQTPKHLITATGQRVTLRCSPRSGDLSVYWYQQSLDQGLQFLIQYYNGEERAKGNILERFSAQQFPDLHSELNLSSLELGDSALYFCASSAGQQNTGELFFGEGSRLTVL.

V and J are TRBV10-3 and TRBJ1-2; a possible D gene is TRBD1 (5 bases). Trimming cost V 8 bases and J 8 bases, with 18 bases left between them. Per the germline V gene, CDR1 is ENHRY and CDR2 is SYGVKD. The CDR3 length is 13 residues. The CDR3 region is CAIRALGAGGYTF. DNA for the CDR3: TGTGCCATCCGAGCGCTCGGGGCGGGAGGCTACACCTTC.

This rearrangement joins TRBV5-5 to TRBJ1-1; D gene unclear. V lost 6 bases and J 0 bases, leaving 15 bases between the germline ends. The CDR3 runs 15 residues. CDR1 is SGHKS and CDR2 is YYEKEE in the germline V gene (reference sequence). CDR3 residues: CASIMTFSLNTEAFF. CDR3 nucleotides: TGTGCCAGCATCATGACTTTTTCCTTGAACACTGAAGCTTTCTTT.

The gene calls are TRBV7-6 and TRBJ2-2; 8 bases align to TRBD1. The V gene end was trimmed by 4 bases and the J gene end by 6 bases; junction bases not matched to a gene: 4. CDR3 size: 14 residues. The germline gives CDR1 SGHVS, CDR2 FNYEAQ. In nucleotides, the CDR3 is TGTGCCAGCAGCTCACTACAGGGGGCCGGGGAGCTGTTTTTT. It yields the protein CASSSLQGAGELFF.

The chain is built from TRBV7-6 and TRBJ1-3; D remains ambiguous. V dropped 6 bases and J dropped 0 bases, with 9 bases sitting between them. The germline CDR1 and CDR2 sequences are SGHVS and FNYEAQ. This CDR3 has 14 amino acids. The CDR3, as DNA: TGTGCCAGCAGACAATCCGCCTCTGGAAACACCATATATTTT. Translating gives CASRQSASGNTIYF.

The chain joins TRBV7-2 to TRBJ2-1; 11 bases agree with TRBD2. The CDR3 extends over 17 amino acids. V was clipped by 4 bases and J by 4 bases; unmatched bases: 9. Germline CDR1 SGHTA, CDR2 FQGNSA. CDR3 nucleotides: TGTGCCAGCAGCTATACCCTGATAGCGGGGGGGTACAATGAGCAGTTCTTC. Protein product: CASSYTLIAGGYNEQFF.

This sequence joins TRBV10-3 and TRBJ1-2; TRBD1 is a possible D gene (5 bases). Germline CDR1 reads ENHRY; CDR2 reads SYGVKD. The CDR3 runs to 11 residues. V was pared by 2 bases and J by 7 bases, with 5 bases between. CDR3: CAISERGGYTF. The CDR3 DNA reads TGTGCCATCAGTGAGAGGGGTGGCTACACCTTC.

The chain recombines TRBV7-9 with TRBJ1-2; 9 bases match TRBD1. Germline CDR1 reads SEHNR; CDR2 reads FQNEAQ (reference sequence). This CDR3 is 17 amino acids long. V lost 3 bases, J lost 6 bases, and 14 bases stayed unmatched. The CDR3 coding sequence is TGTGCCAGCAGCTTTCGTAAACCCGGGACAGGGATTGATGGCTACACCTTC. Translation gives CASSFRKPGTGIDGYTF.

This chain connects TRBV6-5 to TRBJ2-1; TRBD1 aligns across 8 bases. The CDR3 length is 15 residues. The ends lost 4 bases at V and 10 bases at J; junction bases unmatched: 12. Germline V gene data show CDR1 as MNHEY and CDR2 as SVGAGI. CDR3 region: CASSSMGQVLREQFF. CDR3 sequence (DNA): TGTGCCAGCAGTTCAATGGGACAGGTTCTAAGAGAGCAGTTCTTC.

This chain uses TRBV23-1 with TRBJ2-7; D is ambiguous. TRBV23-1 is sorted into the ORF group, with uncertain function. The CDR3 is 12 amino acids. The V end lost 0 bases, the J end lost 6 bases, and 6 bases lay between the germline ends. CDR3 residues: CASSQSPIEQYF. The CDR3 nucleotides read TGCGCCAGCAGTCAATCGCCTATCGAGCAGTACTTC.

V gene TRBV4-2 combines with J gene TRBJ2-5, with 11 bases aligning to TRBD2. The CDR3 totals 18 residues. V gave up 1 base and J gave up 5 bases; unmatched junction bases: 12. Per the germline V gene, CDR1 is LGHNA and CDR2 is YNFKEQ. The CDR3 loop reads CASSQGLMTSGVGETQYF. The CDR3 DNA reads as TGTGCCAGCAGCCAAGGGCTGATGACTAGCGGGGTGGGGGAGACCCAGTACTTC.

V usage is TRBV4-2 and J usage is TRBJ1-4; 7 nucleotides agree with TRBD1. The CDR3 runs 19 residues. V trimming: 0 bases; J trimming: 3 bases; junction bases outside the gene matches: 13. The germline gives CDR1 LGHNA, CDR2 YNFKEQ. The CDR3 coding sequence is TGTGCCAGCAGCCAAGAAGAAGGGGGCCTAGAAGGATCTAATGAAAAACTGTTTTTT. This sequence encodes CASSQEEGGLEGSNEKLFF.

The CDR3 loop reads CAITGHYNSPLHF. CDR3 in DNA: TGTGCCATCACAGGACACTATAATTCACCCCTCCACTTT. V and J are TRBV10-3 and TRBJ1-6; the D gene is possibly TRBD1 (5 bases). The length of the CDR3 is 13 residues. Deletions cut 7 bases from V and 3 bases from J, with 7 bases between. Germline assignment: CDR1 ENHRY and CDR2 SYGVKD.

The J gene is TRBJ1-6, the V gene TRBV19; no firm D call. Germline CDR1 is LNHDA and CDR2 is SQIVND (reference sequence). V was shortened by 3 bases and J by 0 bases, with 9 bases between the two germline ends. The CDR3 loop spans 16 amino acids. In DNA form, the CDR3 reads TGTGCCAGTAGTATCCGACGGAGCTCCTATAATTCACCCCTCCACTTT. Its translation is CASSIRRSSYNSPLHF.